One sample yielded the 7 T cell receptor beta chains listed below, sequenced in a study of Tregs in tolerant kidney transplant recipients. Mixed chimerism was transient after nonmyeloablative marrow transplants from related graft donors. Only in-frame clones appear in the TCRdb table, and some are missing; sequencing was by immunoSEQ multiplex PCR. The table lists about 52,000 clones, roughly nine tenths of them singletons. The starting material was CD8+ T cells from blood (PBMCs), obtained 24 months after the transplant. These receptors came from a human patient who received a combined kidney and bone marrow transplant. Some T cells may have come from the graft donor.

The chain combines TRBV4-3 with TRBJ2-1; 10 nucleotides line up with TRBD2. Germline V gene sequence: CDR1 LGHNA, CDR2 YSLEER. The ends lost 6 bases at V and 3 bases at J; junction bases unmatched: 8. This CDR3 is 16 amino acids long. The CDR3, as DNA: TGCGCCAGCAGTCACACTCTAGCGGGAGACTACAATGAGCAGTTCTTC. Protein product: CASSHTLAGDYNEQFF.

As regards this clone: The sample holds other DNA sequences that translate to the same CDR3. The rearrangement joins TRBV28 to TRBJ2-3; 9 nucleotides match TRBD2. The J segment lost 3 bases and the V segment lost 3 bases, leaving 1 base of the junction unmatched. The CDR3 has 14 amino acids. The V gene's germline CDR1 is MDHEN and CDR2 SYDVKM. As DNA, the CDR3 is TGTGCCAGCAGTTTTCTAGCGGGGACAGATACGCAGTATTTT. Amino acids: CASSFLAGTDTQYF.

The chain recombines TRBV19 with TRBJ2-7; 7 bases fit TRBD2. This CDR3 is 14 amino acids long. CDR1 is LNHDA, CDR2 SQIVND, per germline (reference sequence). The junction had 7 bases not matched to a gene; V was cut back by 5 bases and J by 3 bases. In DNA form, the CDR3 reads TGTGCCAGTAGTCCAGGACTAGTCAACTACGAGCAGTACTTC. This codes for CASSPGLVNYEQYF.

The gene calls are TRBV27 and TRBJ2-7; no firm D call. The V end was cut by 1 base, the J end by 0 bases, with 4 bases between. From germline, CDR1 is MNHEY and CDR2 SMNVEV (reference sequence). There are 13 residues in the CDR3. CDR3 loop: CASSLFSSYEQYF. The DNA of the CDR3 is TGTGCCAGCAGTTTATTTAGCTCCTACGAGCAGTACTTC.

CDR3 region: CASSLSAGGNTDTQYF. In nucleotides, the CDR3 is TGTGCCAGCAGCTTATCAGCGGGAGGTAACACAGATACGCAGTATTTT. This chain uses TRBV7-6 with TRBJ2-3; 9 bases match TRBD2. This CDR3 spans 16 amino acids. The germline gives CDR1 SGHVS, CDR2 FNYEAQ. V was pared by 2 bases and J by 2 bases, with 5 bases of the junction left unmatched.

This clone appeared once. This chain joins TRBV27 and TRBJ1-2, with 7 bases aligning to TRBD1. Germline CDR1 reads MNHEY; CDR2 reads SMNVEV (reference sequence). The CDR3 spans 13 residues. After removal of 5 bases from V and 4 bases from J, the junction contained 4 bases not matched to a gene. DNA for the CDR3: TGTGCCAGCAGTCTACAGGGGACCTATGGCTACACCTTC. Translation: CASSLQGTYGYTF.

V gene TRBV4-3 combines with J gene TRBJ2-2, with 11 bases aligning to TRBD2. This CDR3 spans 18 amino acids. After removal of 0 bases from V and 3 bases from J, the junction contained 6 bases not matched to a gene. The germline gives CDR1 LGHNA, CDR2 YSLEER. The CDR3 bases are TGCGCCAGCAGCCAAGATCCCGGGACTAGCGGAGACACCGGGGAGCTGTTTTTT. Its translation is CASSQDPGTSGDTGELFF.